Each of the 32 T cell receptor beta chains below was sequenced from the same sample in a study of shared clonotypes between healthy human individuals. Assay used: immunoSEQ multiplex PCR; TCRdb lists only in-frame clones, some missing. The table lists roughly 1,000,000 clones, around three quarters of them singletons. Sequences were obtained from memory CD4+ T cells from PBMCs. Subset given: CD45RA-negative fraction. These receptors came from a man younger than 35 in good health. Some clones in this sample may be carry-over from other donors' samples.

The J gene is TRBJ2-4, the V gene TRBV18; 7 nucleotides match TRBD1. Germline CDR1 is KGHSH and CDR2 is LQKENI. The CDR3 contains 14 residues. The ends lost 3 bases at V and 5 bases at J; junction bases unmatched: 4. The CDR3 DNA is TGTGCCAGCTCACCTACCGGGACAGAAAACATTCAGTACTTC. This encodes CASSPTGTENIQYF. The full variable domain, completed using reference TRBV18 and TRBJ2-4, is NAGVMQNPRHLVRRRGQEARLRCSPMKGHSHVYWYRQLPEEGLKFMVYLQKENIIDESGMPKERFSAEFPKEGPSILRIQQVVRGDSAAYFCASSPTGTENIQYFGAGTRLSVL.

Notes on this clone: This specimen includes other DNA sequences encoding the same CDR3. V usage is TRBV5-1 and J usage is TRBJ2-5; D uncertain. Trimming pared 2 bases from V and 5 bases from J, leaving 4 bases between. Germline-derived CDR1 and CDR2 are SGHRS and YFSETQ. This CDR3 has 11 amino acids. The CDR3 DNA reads TGCGCCAGCAGCTTTGCGGAGACCCAGTACTTC. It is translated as CASSFAETQYF.

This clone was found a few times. The CDR3 protein is CASTLGLAYSTDTQYF. The CDR3 bases are TGTGCCAGCACCCTGGGACTAGCGTATAGCACAGATACGCAGTATTTT. The chain is built from TRBV28 and TRBJ2-3; 10 bases are a match to TRBD2. V shed 7 bases, J shed 0 bases, and the junction held 7 bases outside the gene matches. Germline V CDR1 and CDR2: MDHEN, SYDVKM. The CDR3 is 16 amino acids.

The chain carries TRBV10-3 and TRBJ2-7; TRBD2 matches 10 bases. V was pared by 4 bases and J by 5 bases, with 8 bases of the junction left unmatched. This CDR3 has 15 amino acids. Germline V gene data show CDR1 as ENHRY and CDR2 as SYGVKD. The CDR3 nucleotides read TGTGCCATCAGTGGGTCTAGCGGGAGTTACCACGAGCAGTACTTC. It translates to CAISGSSGSYHEQYF.

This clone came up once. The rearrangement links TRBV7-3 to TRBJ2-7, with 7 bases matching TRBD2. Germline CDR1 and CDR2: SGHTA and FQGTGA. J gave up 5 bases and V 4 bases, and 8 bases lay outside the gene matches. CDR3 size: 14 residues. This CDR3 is CASSSPGSGNEQYF. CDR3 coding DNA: TGTGCCAGCAGCTCTCCCGGAAGCGGGAACGAGCAGTACTTC.

This CDR3 reads CASSFRHNMNTEAFF. The DNA for the CDR3 is TGTGCCAGCAGCTTTCGGCACAACATGAACACTGAAGCTTTCTTT. The rearrangement links TRBV5-8 to TRBJ1-1; D gene ambiguous. V lost 2 bases and J 0 bases, leaving 11 bases between the germline ends. The germline gives CDR1 SGHTS, CDR2 YDEGEE. The CDR3 contains 15 residues. Supplemented by reference TRBV5-8 and TRBJ1-1, the full variable domain reads EAGVTQSPTHLIKTRGQQATLRCSPISGHTSVYWYQQALGLGLQFLLWYDEGEERNRGNFPPRFSGRQFPNYSSELNVNALELEDSALYLCASSFRHNMNTEAFFGQGTRLTVV.

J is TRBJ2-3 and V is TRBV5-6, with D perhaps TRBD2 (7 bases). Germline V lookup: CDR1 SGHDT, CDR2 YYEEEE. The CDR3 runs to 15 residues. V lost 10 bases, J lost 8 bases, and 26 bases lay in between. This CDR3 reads CAGLTRGALSSTQYF. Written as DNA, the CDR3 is TGTGCCGGCCTTACTCGGGGGGCTCTCTCGTCTACGCAGTATTTT.

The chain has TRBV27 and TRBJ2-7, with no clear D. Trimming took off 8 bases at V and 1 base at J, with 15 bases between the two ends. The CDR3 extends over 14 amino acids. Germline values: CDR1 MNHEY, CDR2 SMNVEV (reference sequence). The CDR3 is CASAWTVSSYEQYF. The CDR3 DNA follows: TGTGCCAGCGCCTGGACGGTATCGTCCTACGAGCAGTACTTC.

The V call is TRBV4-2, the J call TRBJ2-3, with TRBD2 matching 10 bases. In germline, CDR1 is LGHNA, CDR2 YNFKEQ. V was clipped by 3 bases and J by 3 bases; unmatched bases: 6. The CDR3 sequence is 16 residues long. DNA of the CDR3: TGTGCCAGCAGCCAGGTCGTAGCGGGAGGAACAGATACGCAGTATTTT. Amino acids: CASSQVVAGGTDTQYF.

Here the CDR3 reads CASSRGLAGTDTQYF. The CDR3 DNA sequence: TGTGCCAGTAGTAGGGGACTAGCGGGCACAGATACGCAGTATTTT. This chain connects TRBV19 to TRBJ2-3, with 11 bases aligning to TRBD2. The CDR3 runs to 15 residues. The junction had 1 base not matched to a gene; V was cut back by 4 bases and J by 1 base. Germline-derived CDR1 and CDR2 are LNHDA and SQIVND (reference sequence).

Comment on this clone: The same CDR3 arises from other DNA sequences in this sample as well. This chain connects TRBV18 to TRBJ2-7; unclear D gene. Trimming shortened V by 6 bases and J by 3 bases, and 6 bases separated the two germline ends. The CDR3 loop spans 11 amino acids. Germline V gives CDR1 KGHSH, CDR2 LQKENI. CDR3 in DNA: TGTGCCAGCTCCCCGCTCTACGAGCAGTACTTC. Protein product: CASSPLYEQYF.

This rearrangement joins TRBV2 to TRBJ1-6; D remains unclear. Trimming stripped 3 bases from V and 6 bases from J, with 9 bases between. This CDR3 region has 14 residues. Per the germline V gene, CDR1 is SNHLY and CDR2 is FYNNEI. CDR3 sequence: CASSERQSNSPLHF. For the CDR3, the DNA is TGTGCCAGCAGTGAGCGCCAGAGTAATTCACCCCTCCACTTT. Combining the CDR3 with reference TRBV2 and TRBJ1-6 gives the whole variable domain EPEVTQTPSHQVTQMGQEVILRCVPISNHLYFYWYRQILGQKVEFLVSFYNNEISEKSEIFDDQFSVERPDGSNFTLKIRSTKLEDSAMYFCASSERQSNSPLHFGNGTRLTVT.

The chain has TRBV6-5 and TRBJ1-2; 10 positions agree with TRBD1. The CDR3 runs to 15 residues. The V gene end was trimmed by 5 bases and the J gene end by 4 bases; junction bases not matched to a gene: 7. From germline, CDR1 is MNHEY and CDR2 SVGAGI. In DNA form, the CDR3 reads TGTGCCAGCAGTACTAGGGGACAGGGGATCTATGGCTACACCTTC. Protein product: CASSTRGQGIYGYTF.

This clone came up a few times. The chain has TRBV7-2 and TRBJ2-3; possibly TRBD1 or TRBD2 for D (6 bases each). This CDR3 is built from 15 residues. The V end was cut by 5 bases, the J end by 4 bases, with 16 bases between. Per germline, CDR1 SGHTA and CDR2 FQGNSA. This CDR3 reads CASSPRGEFSDTQYF. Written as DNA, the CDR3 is TGTGCCAGCAGCCCAAGGGGGGAGTTTTCAGATACGCAGTATTTT.

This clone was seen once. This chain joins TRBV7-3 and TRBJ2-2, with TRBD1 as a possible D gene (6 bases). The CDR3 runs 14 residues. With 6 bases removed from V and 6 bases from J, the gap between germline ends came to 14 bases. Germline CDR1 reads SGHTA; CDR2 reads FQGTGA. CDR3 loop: CASRAAGAAGELFF. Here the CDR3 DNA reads TGTGCCAGCAGAGCGGCAGGGGCGGCCGGGGAGCTGTTTTTT.

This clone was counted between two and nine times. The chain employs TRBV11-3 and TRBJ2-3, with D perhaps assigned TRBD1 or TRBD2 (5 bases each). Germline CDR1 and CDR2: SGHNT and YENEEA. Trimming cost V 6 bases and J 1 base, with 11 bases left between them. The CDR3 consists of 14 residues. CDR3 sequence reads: CASRRGLGTDTQYF. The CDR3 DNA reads TGTGCCAGCAGGAGGGGCCTTGGCACAGATACGCAGTATTTT.

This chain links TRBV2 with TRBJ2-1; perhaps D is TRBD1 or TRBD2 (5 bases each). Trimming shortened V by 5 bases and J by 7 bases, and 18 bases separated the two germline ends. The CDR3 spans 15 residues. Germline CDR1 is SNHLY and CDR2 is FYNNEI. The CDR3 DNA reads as TGTGCCAGCAGTTTTGCCCGGGGCGGGCTGAATGAGCAGTTCTTC. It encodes CASSFARGGLNEQFF. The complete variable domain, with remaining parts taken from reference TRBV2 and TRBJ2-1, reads EPEVTQTPSHQVTQMGQEVILRCVPISNHLYFYWYRQILGQKVEFLVSFYNNEISEKSEIFDDQFSVERPDGSNFTLKIRSTKLEDSAMYFCASSFARGGLNEQFFGPGTRLTVL.

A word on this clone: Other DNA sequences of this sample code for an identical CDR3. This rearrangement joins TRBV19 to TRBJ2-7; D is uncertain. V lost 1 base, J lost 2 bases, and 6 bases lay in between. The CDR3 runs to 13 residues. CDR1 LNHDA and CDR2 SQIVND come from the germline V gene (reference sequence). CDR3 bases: TGTGCCAGTAGTATAGGAAGGACCTACGAGCAGTACTTC. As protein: CASSIGRTYEQYF.

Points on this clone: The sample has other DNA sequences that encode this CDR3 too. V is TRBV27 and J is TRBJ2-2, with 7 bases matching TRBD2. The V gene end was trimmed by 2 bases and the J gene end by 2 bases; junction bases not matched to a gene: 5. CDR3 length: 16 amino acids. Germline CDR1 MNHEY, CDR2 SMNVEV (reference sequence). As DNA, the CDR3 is TGTGCCAGCAGTTTACGGCTAGCGGCAAACACCGGGGAGCTGTTTTTT. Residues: CASSLRLAANTGELFF.

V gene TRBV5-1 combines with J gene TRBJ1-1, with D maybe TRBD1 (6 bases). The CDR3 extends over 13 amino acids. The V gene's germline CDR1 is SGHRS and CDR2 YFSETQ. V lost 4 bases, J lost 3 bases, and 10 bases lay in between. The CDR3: CASSIGGDTEAFF. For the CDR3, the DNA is TGCGCCAGCAGCATAGGGGGGGACACTGAAGCTTTCTTT.

CDR3 in DNA: TGTGCCAGCAGCCAAGAAGGGACAGAAGTCTATGGCTACACCTTC. It is translated as CASSQEGTEVYGYTF. The chain joins TRBV4-2 to TRBJ1-2, with 7 bases fitting TRBD1. The trim removed 0 bases at V and 4 bases at J, leaving 5 bases unmatched. The CDR3 runs 15 residues. Germline V gives CDR1 LGHNA, CDR2 YNFKEQ.

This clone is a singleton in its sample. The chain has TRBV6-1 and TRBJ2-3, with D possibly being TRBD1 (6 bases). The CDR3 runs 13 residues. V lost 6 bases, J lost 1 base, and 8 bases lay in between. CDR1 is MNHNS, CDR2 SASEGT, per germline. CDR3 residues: CASRYRGTDTQYF. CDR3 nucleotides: TGTGCCAGCAGGTACAGGGGCACAGATACGCAGTATTTT.

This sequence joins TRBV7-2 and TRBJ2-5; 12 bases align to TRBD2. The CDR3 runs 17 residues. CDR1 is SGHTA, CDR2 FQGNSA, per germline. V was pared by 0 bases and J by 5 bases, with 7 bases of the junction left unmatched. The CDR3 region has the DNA TGTGCCAGCAGCTTAGCGGTACTAGCGGGAGGACGGGAGACCCAGTACTTC. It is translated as CASSLAVLAGGRETQYF.

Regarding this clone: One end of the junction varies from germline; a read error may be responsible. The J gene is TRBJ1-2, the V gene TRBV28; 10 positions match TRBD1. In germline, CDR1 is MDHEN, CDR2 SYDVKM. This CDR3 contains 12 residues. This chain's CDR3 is CASSLGTGAHVF. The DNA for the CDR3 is TGTGCCAGCAGTTTGGGGACAGGGGCACATGTCTTC.

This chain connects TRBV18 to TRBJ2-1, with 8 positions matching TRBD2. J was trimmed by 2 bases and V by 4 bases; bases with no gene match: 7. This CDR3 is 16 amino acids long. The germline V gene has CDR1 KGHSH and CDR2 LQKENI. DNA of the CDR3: TGTGCCAGCTCACTCCCGCTAGCGGGCCCCTACAATGAGCAGTTCTTC. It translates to CASSLPLAGPYNEQFF.

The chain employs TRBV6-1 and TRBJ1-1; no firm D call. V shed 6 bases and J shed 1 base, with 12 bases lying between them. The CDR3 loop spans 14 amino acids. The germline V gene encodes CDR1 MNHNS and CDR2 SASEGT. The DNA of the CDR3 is TGTGCCAGCAGCCCCCTTCAGGCGAACACTGAAGCTTTCTTT. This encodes CASSPLQANTEAFF.

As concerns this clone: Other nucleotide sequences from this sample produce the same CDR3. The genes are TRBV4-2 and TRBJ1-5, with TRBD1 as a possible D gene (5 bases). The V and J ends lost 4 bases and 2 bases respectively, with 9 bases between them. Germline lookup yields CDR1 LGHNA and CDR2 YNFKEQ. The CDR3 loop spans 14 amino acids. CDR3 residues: CASSPTGGNQPQHF. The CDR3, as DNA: TGTGCCAGCAGCCCCACGGGGGGCAATCAGCCCCAGCATTTT.

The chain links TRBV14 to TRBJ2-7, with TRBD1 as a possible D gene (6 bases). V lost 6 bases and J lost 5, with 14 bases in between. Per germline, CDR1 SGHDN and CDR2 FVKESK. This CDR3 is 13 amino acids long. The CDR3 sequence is CASRLGTINEQYF. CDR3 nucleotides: TGTGCCAGCAGGCTGGGGACAATTAACGAGCAGTACTTC. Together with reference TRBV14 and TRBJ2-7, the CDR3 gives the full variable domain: EAGVTQFPSHSVIEKGQTVTLRCDPISGHDNLYWYRRVMGKEIKFLLHFVKESKQDESGMPNNRFLAERTGGTYSTLKVQPAELEDSGVYFCASRLGTINEQYFGPGTRLTVT.

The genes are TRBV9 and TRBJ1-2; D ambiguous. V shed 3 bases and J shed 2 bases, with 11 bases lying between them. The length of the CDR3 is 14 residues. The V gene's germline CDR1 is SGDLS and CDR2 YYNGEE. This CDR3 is CASSAPGGNYGYTF. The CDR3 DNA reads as TGTGCCAGCAGCGCCCCGGGTGGGAACTATGGCTACACCTTC. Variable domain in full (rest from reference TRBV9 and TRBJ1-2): DSGVTQTPKHLITATGQRVTLRCSPRSGDLSVYWYQQSLDQGLQFLIQYYNGEERAKGNILERFSAQQFPDLHSELNLSSLELGDSALYFCASSAPGGNYGYTFGSGTRLTVV.

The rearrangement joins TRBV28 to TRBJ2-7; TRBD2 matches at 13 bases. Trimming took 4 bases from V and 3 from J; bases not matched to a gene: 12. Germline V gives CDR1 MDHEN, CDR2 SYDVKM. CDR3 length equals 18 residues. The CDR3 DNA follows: TGTGCCAGCAGTTCTCGGACTAGCGGGGGCAACTCCCTCTACGAGCAGTACTTC. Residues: CASSSRTSGGNSLYEQYF.

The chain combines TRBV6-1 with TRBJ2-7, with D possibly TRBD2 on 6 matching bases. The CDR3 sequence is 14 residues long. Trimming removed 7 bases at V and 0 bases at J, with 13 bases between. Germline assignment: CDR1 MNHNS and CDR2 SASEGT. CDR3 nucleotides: TGTGCCAGCATGTCGGGACTTCGCTCCTACGAGCAGTACTTC. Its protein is CASMSGLRSYEQYF.

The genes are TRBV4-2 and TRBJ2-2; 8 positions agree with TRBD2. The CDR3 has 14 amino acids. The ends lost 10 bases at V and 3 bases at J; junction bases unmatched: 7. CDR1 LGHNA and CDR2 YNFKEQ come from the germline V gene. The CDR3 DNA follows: TGTGCCACCCGAGAGCGGGAGCACACCGGGGAGCTGTTTTTT. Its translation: CATREREHTGELFF.